The rows below give T cell receptor beta chains drawn from one sample of a study of early T cells in non-severe SARS-CoV-2 infection. Each CDR3 protein is one row after TCRdb ran MiXCR on the 5' RACE reads. The sample holds 80,000 to 95,000 distinct CDR3 sequences; over 15% are singletons and the top ten take around 4.9%. The sequencing used whole blood, collected at baseline. These TCRs come from an adult who was a healthcare worker with PCR-confirmed SARS-CoV-2 infection or an uninfected control (not recorded which). Each CDR3 is given with its conserved first and last residue. The D gene is left open where the match is weak. Where a row states a size, it is once, few, many or the class of an expanded clone; other rows omit it.

D: -; V: TRBV25-1; J: TRBJ1-4; size: -; CDR3: CASSEGSGSEKLFF; DNA: TGTGCCAGCAGTGAGGGGTCAGGGAGTGAAAAACTGTTTTTT
D: -; V: TRBV2; J: TRBJ2-1; size: many; CDR3: CASSELGVLGDNEQFF; DNA: TGTGCCAGCAGTGAATTGGGGGTGCTAGGAGACAATGAGCAGTTCTTC
D: -; V: TRBV5-1; J: TRBJ2-7; size: once; CDR3: CASSLDGRSYEQYF; DNA: TGCGCCAGCAGCTTGGACGGCAGATCCTACGAGCAGTACTTC
D: -; V: TRBV3-1; J: TRBJ2-2; size: -; CDR3: CASRSGARNTGELFF; DNA: TGTGCCAGCAGATCGGGAGCGAGGAACACCGGGGAGCTGTTTTTT
D: TRBD2; V: TRBV6-2/TRBV6-3; J: TRBJ2-3; size: -; CDR3: CASSLAGEADTQYF; DNA: TGTGCCAGCAGTCTAGCGGGAGAGGCAGATACGCAGTATTTT
D: -; V: TRBV28; J: TRBJ2-7; size: few; CDR3: CASSLKGKSYEQYF; DNA: TGTGCCAGCAGTTTAAAGGGCAAGTCCTACGAGCAGTACTTC
D: -; V: TRBV7-2; J: TRBJ2-7; size: -; CDR3: CASSPPPRYEQYF; DNA: TGTGCCAGCAGCCCGCCGCCACGGTACGAGCAGTACTTC
D: -; V: TRBV6-2/TRBV6-3; J: TRBJ2-7; size: many; CDR3: CASSDPLVREQYF; DNA: TGTGCCAGCAGTGACCCTCTCGTAAGGGAGCAGTACTTC
D: -; V: TRBV12-3/TRBV12-4; J: TRBJ2-4; size: few; CDR3: CASSLGMGNIQYF; DNA: TGTGCCAGCAGTTTGGGGATGGGGAACATTCAGTACTTC
D: TRBD1; V: TRBV27; J: TRBJ1-1; size: -; CDR3: CASSPGQALAEAFF; DNA: TGTGCCAGCAGTCCGGGACAGGCTTTGGCTGAAGCTTTCTTT
D: -; V: TRBV20-1; J: TRBJ2-7; size: -; CDR3: CSAKDVMRAYEQYF; DNA: TGCAGTGCTAAGGACGTGATGAGGGCTTACGAGCAGTACTTC
D: TRBD1; V: TRBV5-1; J: TRBJ2-1; size: few; CDR3: CASSPGQSNEQFF; DNA: TGCGCCAGCAGCCCGGGACAGAGCAATGAGCAGTTCTTC
D: TRBD1; V: TRBV20-1; J: TRBJ2-7; size: few; CDR3: CSASAQGVTYEQYF; DNA: TGCAGTGCTAGTGCGCAGGGGGTCACCTACGAGCAGTACTTC
D: -; V: TRBV12-3/TRBV12-4; J: TRBJ1-6; size: once; CDR3: CASSFGGSPLHF; DNA: TGTGCCAGCAGTTTTGGGGGGTCACCCCTCCACTTT
D: -; V: TRBV4-1; J: TRBJ2-7; size: -; CDR3: CASSQAIWATYEQYF; DNA: TGCGCCAGCAGCCAAGCCATTTGGGCAACCTACGAGCAGTACTTC
D: -; V: TRBV6-6; J: TRBJ2-1; size: few; CDR3: CASSYTAHEQFF; DNA: TGTGCCAGCAGTTACACGGCCCATGAGCAGTTCTTC
D: TRBD1; V: TRBV20-1; J: TRBJ1-2; size: few; CDR3: CSATRQGGYTF; DNA: TGCAGTGCTACAAGACAGGGAGGCTACACCTTC
D: TRBD1; V: TRBV28; J: TRBJ1-1; size: -; CDR3: CASSPLTRGLNTEAFF; DNA: TGTGCCAGCAGTCCATTGACAAGGGGGCTTAACACTGAAGCTTTCTTT
D: -; V: TRBV20-1; J: TRBJ2-5; size: many; CDR3: CSARDSGSGLEKTQYF; DNA: TGCAGTGCTAGAGATTCTGGCTCAGGGTTGGAAAAGACCCAGTACTTC
D: TRBD2; V: TRBV5-1; J: TRBJ2-1; size: -; CDR3: CASSLYAGASYNEQFF; DNA: TGCGCCAGCAGCTTGTACGCGGGAGCCTCCTACAATGAGCAGTTCTTC
D: -; V: TRBV7-6; J: TRBJ2-5; size: -; CDR3: CASSFNIGPQAPQYF; DNA: TGTGCCAGCAGCTTCAACATCGGACCCCAAGCGCCCCAGTACTTC
D: -; V: TRBV27; J: TRBJ1-5; size: many; CDR3: CASSLVRGWNQPQHF; DNA: TGTGCCAGCAGTTTGGTAAGGGGATGGAATCAGCCCCAGCATTTT
D: TRBD2; V: TRBV5-1; J: TRBJ2-3; size: few; CDR3: CASSGYSGSSDTQYF; DNA: TGCGCCAGCAGCGGTTATAGCGGGAGTTCAGATACGCAGTATTTT
D: TRBD1; V: TRBV3-1; J: TRBJ2-7; size: -; CDR3: CASSQEPRGPYEQYF; DNA: TGTGCCAGCAGCCAAGAACCCAGGGGGCCCTACGAGCAGTACTTC
D: -; V: TRBV20-1; J: TRBJ2-7; size: -; CDR3: CSARATGTGNYEQYF; DNA: TGCAGTGCTAGAGCGACCGGGACGGGCAACTACGAGCAGTACTTC
D: -; V: TRBV14; J: TRBJ1-4; size: -; CDR3: CASSQDAKKLFF; DNA: TGTGCCAGCAGCCAAGATGCGAAAAAACTGTTTTTT
D: -; V: TRBV29-1; J: TRBJ1-3; size: -; CDR3: CSVAGSGNTIYF; DNA: TGCAGCGTTGCAGGGTCCGGAAACACCATATATTTT
D: -; V: TRBV10-3; J: TRBJ2-3; size: many; CDR3: CAISETITDTQYF; DNA: TGTGCCATCAGTGAGACTATCACAGATACGCAGTATTTT
D: -; V: TRBV6-1; J: TRBJ1-2; size: -; CDR3: CASSEADGTYGYTF; DNA: TGTGCCAGCAGTGAAGCCGACGGAACCTATGGCTACACCTTC
D: TRBD2; V: TRBV6-1; J: TRBJ2-7; size: -; CDR3: CASSGTTSKYF; DNA: TGTGCCAGCAGCGGGACGACTAGCAAGTACTTC
D: -; V: TRBV9; J: TRBJ2-2; size: -; CDR3: CASSAREPGVGTGELFF; DNA: TGTGCCAGCAGCGCGAGGGAACCAGGGGTAGGAACCGGGGAGCTGTTTTTT
D: TRBD1; V: TRBV5-1; J: TRBJ1-1; size: -; CDR3: CASSADRVGTEAFF; DNA: TGCGCCAGCAGCGCAGACAGGGTAGGCACTGAAGCTTTCTTT
D: -; V: TRBV12-3/TRBV12-4; J: TRBJ2-7; size: few; CDR3: CASSSGPSYEQYF; DNA: TGTGCCAGCAGCTCCGGACCATCCTACGAGCAGTACTTC
D: TRBD2; V: TRBV28; J: TRBJ2-5; size: -; CDR3: CASSFRAGGGETQYF; DNA: TGTGCCAGCAGTTTTCGGGCGGGAGGCGGGGAGACCCAGTACTTC
D: -; V: TRBV14; J: TRBJ2-2; size: -; CDR3: CASSQNQGYGELFF; DNA: TGTGCCAGCAGCCAAAACCAGGGTTACGGGGAGCTGTTTTTT
D: -; V: TRBV20-1; J: TRBJ1-5; size: -; CDR3: CSARVPVYSNQPQHF; DNA: TGCAGTGCTAGAGTACCTGTTTATAGCAATCAGCCCCAGCATTTT
D: -; V: TRBV3-1; J: TRBJ1-1; size: many; CDR3: CASSPVRTATEAFF; DNA: TGTGCCAGCAGCCCGGTACGGACGGCTACTGAAGCTTTCTTT
D: -; V: TRBV11-3; J: TRBJ2-2; size: -; CDR3: CASSSGTTNTGELFF; DNA: TGTGCCAGCAGCTCCGGGACAACCAACACCGGGGAGCTGTTTTTT
D: -; V: TRBV20-1; J: TRBJ2-5; size: many; CDR3: CSASPQGSGETQYF; DNA: TGCAGTGCTAGTCCTCAGGGTAGTGGAGAGACCCAGTACTTC
D: -; V: TRBV5-6; J: TRBJ1-3; size: -; CDR3: CASSRASSGNTIYF; DNA: TGTGCCAGCAGCCGGGCCTCCTCTGGAAACACCATATATTTT
D: -; V: TRBV12-3/TRBV12-4; J: TRBJ2-7; size: many; CDR3: CASRLQNKQYF; DNA: TGTGCCAGCAGGCTCCAGAATAAGCAGTACTTC
D: TRBD1; V: TRBV12-3/TRBV12-4; J: TRBJ1-1; size: many; CDR3: CASRPDREGSEAFF; DNA: TGTGCCAGCAGGCCGGACAGGGAAGGTTCTGAAGCTTTCTTT
D: TRBD2; V: TRBV2; J: TRBJ2-7; size: -; CDR3: CATLAGVVPYEQYF; DNA: TGTGCCACCTTAGCGGGAGTAGTCCCCTACGAGCAGTACTTC
D: TRBD1; V: TRBV7-2; J: TRBJ2-3; size: -; CDR3: CASSGQGASHTQYF; DNA: TGTGCCAGCAGCGGACAGGGGGCGAGTCATACGCAGTATTTT
D: TRBD2; V: TRBV7-9; J: TRBJ2-1; size: few; CDR3: CASVTSGRGEQFF; DNA: TGTGCCAGCGTGACTAGCGGGAGGGGCGAGCAGTTCTTC
D: TRBD2; V: TRBV2; J: TRBJ2-3; size: few; CDR3: CASGGLAGEIDTQYF; DNA: TGTGCCAGCGGGGGCCTAGCGGGAGAGATAGATACGCAGTATTTT
D: -; V: TRBV12-3/TRBV12-4; J: TRBJ2-6; size: few; CDR3: CASTYGGSGANVLTF; DNA: TGTGCCAGCACCTACGGGGGCTCTGGGGCCAACGTCCTGACTTTC
D: -; V: TRBV5-1; J: TRBJ1-1; size: many; CDR3: CASSFAAWNTEAFF; DNA: TGCGCCAGCAGCTTCGCAGCGTGGAACACTGAAGCTTTCTTT
D: TRBD2; V: TRBV9; J: TRBJ2-4; size: many; CDR3: CASSVGGGRTGNIQYF; DNA: TGTGCCAGCAGCGTAGGAGGCGGGAGGACTGGAAACATTCAGTACTTC
D: -; V: TRBV12-3/TRBV12-4; J: TRBJ2-3; size: -; CDR3: CASRLRRADTQYF; DNA: TGTGCCAGCAGATTACGACGCGCAGATACGCAGTATTTT
D: TRBD2; V: TRBV14; J: TRBJ2-3; size: many; CDR3: CASSPLGLAPTDTQYF; DNA: TGTGCCAGCAGCCCCTTGGGACTAGCGCCCACAGATACGCAGTATTTT
D: TRBD2; V: TRBV14; J: TRBJ2-7; size: many; CDR3: CASSKGGVTYEQYF; DNA: TGTGCCAGCAGTAAGGGAGGGGTTACCTACGAGCAGTACTTC
D: -; V: TRBV6-2/TRBV6-3; J: TRBJ2-7; size: -; CDR3: CASSPPLGVSEQYF; DNA: TGTGCCAGCAGTCCACCGCTGGGGGTTAGTGAGCAGTACTTC